This T cell receptor (beta chain) was recorded in a study of cytomegalovirus exposure and HLA in healthy donors. CDR1 is GTSNPN, CDR2 SVGIG, per germline (reference sequence). V gave up 8 bases and J gave up 4 bases; unmatched junction bases: 7. This CDR3 spans 12 amino acids. Primers for the PCR totalled 60 Vbeta and 13 Jbeta. Sequencing was performed with immunoSEQ multiplex PCR; in TCRdb, only in-frame clones are kept and a portion is missing. The sample shows 210,000 or so clones, 70% to 85% of them seen only once. Worth noting for this clone: Its target is not known.

Study-level results: According to a later analysis, donors in an Asian-associated ancestry cluster reportedly had fewer N-insertions than the roughly 640-donor mean. In vitro testing confirmed a few CMV-associated chains as specific for CMV antigens.

This receptor was taken from a woman in her thirties or forties in good health and CMV-seronegative. The chain recombines TRBV30 with TRBJ1-2, with 7 positions matching TRBD1. The sample comprised PBMCs. The CDR3: CARDSRGYGYTF. CDR3 sequence (DNA): TGTGCCAGGGACAGTCGGGGCTATGGCTACACCTTC.